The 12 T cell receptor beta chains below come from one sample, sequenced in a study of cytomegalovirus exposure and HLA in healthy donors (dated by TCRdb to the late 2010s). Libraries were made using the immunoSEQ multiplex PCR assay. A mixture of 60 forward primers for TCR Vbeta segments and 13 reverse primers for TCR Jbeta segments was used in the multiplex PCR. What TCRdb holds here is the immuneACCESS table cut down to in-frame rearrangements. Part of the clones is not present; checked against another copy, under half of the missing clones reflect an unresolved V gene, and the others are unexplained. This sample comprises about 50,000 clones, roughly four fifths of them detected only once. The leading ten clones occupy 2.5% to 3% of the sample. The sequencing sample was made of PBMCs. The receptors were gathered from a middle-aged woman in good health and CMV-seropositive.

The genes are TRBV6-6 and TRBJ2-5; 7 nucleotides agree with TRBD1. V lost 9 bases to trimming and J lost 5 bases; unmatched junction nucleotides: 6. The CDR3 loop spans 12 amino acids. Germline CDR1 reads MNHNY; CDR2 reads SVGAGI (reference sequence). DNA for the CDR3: TGTGCCAGTACAAGGGGGCGGGAGACCCAGTACTTC. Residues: CASTRGRETQYF.

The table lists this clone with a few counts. Here the CDR3 reads CASSPSQGATEAFF. CDR3 in DNA: TGTGCCAGCTCACCATCGCAGGGGGCCACTGAAGCTTTCTTT. This sequence joins TRBV18 and TRBJ1-1; TRBD1 aligns across 8 bases. The J segment lost 4 bases and the V segment lost 2 bases, leaving 3 bases of the junction unmatched. The CDR3 loop spans 14 amino acids. Germline assignment: CDR1 KGHSH and CDR2 LQKENI. The full variable domain, completed using reference TRBV18 and TRBJ1-1, is NAGVMQNPRHLVRRRGQEARLRCSPMKGHSHVYWYRQLPEEGLKFMVYLQKENIIDESGMPKERFSAEFPKEGPSILRIQQVVRGDSAAYFCASSPSQGATEAFFGQGTRLTVV.

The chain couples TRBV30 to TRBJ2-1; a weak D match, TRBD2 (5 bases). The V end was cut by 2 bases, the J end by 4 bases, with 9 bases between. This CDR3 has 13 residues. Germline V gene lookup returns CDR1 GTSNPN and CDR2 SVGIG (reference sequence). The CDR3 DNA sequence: TGTGCCTGGAGTTCTGGGAGATACAATGAGCAGTTCTTC. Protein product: CAWSSGRYNEQFF.

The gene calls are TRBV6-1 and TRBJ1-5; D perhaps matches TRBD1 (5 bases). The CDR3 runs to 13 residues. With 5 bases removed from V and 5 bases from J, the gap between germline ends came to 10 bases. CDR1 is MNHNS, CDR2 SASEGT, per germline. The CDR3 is CASSPDRDQPQHF. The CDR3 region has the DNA TGTGCCAGCAGTCCCGACAGAGATCAGCCCCAGCATTTT.

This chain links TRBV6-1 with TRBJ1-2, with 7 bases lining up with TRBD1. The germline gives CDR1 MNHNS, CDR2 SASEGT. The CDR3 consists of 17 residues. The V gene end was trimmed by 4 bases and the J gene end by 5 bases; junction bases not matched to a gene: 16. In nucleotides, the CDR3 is TGTGCCAGCAGTGGTCTCCGCGCTAAACAGGGGCTGTATGGCTACACCTTC. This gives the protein CASSGLRAKQGLYGYTF.

CDR3 amino acids: CASSQYKYEQYF. Here the CDR3 DNA reads TGTGCCAGCAGTCAATACAAATACGAGCAGTACTTC. J is TRBJ2-7 and V is TRBV28, with D hard to call. The germline gives CDR1 MDHEN, CDR2 SYDVKM. The CDR3 extends over 12 amino acids. V shed 5 bases and J shed 4 bases, with 9 bases lying between them.

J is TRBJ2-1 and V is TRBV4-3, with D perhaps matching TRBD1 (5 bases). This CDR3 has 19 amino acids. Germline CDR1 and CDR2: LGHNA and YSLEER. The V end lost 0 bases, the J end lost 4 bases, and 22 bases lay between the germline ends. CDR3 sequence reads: CASSQDPGRTNMRYNEQFF. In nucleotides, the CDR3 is TGCGCCAGCAGCCAAGATCCAGGGCGGACGAACATGCGGTACAATGAGCAGTTCTTC.

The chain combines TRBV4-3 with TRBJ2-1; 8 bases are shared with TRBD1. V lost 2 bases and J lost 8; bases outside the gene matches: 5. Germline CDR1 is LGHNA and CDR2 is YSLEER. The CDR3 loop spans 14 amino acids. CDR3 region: CASSQLRTGYEQFF. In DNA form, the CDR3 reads TGCGCCAGCAGCCAACTACGGACAGGGTATGAGCAGTTCTTC.

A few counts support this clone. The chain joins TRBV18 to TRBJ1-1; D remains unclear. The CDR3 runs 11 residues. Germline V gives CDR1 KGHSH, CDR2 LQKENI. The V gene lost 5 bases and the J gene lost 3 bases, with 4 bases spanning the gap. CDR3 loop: CASSSDTEAFF. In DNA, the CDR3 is TGTGCCAGCTCATCGGACACTGAAGCTTTCTTT.

The DNA for the CDR3 is TGTGCCAGCACAAGGAGTTACGGGGAGCTGTTTTTT. Translated, it gives CASTRSYGELFF. This rearrangement joins TRBV19 to TRBJ2-2; D gene uncertain. Trimming took off 9 bases at V and 7 bases at J, with 12 bases between the two ends. The CDR3 is made up of 12 amino acids. The V gene's germline CDR1 is LNHDA and CDR2 SQIVND (reference sequence). Using reference TRBV19 and TRBJ2-2 for the parts outside the CDR3, the full variable domain is DGGITQSPKYLFRKEGQNVTLSCEQNLNHDAMYWYRQDPGQGLRLIYYSQIVNDFQKGDIAEGYSVSREKKESFPLTVTSAQKNPTAFYLCASTRSYGELFFGEGSRLTVL.

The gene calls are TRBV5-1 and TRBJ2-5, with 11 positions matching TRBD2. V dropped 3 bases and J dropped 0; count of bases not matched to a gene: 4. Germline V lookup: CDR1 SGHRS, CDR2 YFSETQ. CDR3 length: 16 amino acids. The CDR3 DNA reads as TGCGCCAGCAGCTGGGGTAGCGGGGGGGACCAAGAGACCCAGTACTTC. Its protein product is CASSWGSGGDQETQYF.

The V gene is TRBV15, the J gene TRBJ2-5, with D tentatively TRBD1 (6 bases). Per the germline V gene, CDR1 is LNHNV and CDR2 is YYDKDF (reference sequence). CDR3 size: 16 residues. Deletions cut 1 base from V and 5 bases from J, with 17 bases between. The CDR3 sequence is CATSRGTSRGRETQYF. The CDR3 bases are TGTGCCACCAGCAGAGGGACGTCCAGGGGCCGGGAGACCCAGTACTTC. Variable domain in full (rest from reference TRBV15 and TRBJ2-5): DAMVIQNPRYQVTQFGKPVTLSCSQTLNHNVMYWYQQKSSQAPKLLFHYYDKDFNNEADTPDNFQSRRPNTSFCFLDIRSPGLGDTAMYLCATSRGTSRGRETQYFGPGTRLLVL.